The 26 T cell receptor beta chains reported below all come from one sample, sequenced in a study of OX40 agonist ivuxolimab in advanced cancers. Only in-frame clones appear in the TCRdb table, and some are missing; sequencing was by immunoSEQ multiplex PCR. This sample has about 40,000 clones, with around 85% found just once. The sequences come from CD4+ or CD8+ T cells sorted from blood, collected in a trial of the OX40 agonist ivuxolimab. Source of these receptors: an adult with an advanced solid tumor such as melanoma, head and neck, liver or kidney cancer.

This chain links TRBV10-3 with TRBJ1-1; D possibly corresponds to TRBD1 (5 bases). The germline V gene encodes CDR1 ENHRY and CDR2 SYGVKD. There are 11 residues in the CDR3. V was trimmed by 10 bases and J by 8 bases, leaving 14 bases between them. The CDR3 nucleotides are TGTGCCACAACTAGGGGTGCCGAAGCTTTCTTT. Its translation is CATTRGAEAFF.

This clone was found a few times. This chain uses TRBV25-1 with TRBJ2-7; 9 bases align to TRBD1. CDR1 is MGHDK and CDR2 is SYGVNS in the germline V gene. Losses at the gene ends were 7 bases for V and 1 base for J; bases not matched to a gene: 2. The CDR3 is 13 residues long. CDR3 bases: TGTGCCAGCACGGGACAGGGATCCTACGAGCAGTACTTC. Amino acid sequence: CASTGQGSYEQYF.

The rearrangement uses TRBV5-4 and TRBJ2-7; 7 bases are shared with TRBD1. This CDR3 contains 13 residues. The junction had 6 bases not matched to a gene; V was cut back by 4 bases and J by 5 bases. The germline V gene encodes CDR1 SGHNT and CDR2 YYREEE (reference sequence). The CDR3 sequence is CASSLDRYDEQYF. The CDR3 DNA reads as TGTGCCAGCAGCCTGGACAGGTACGACGAGCAGTACTTC.

DNA for the CDR3: TGTGCCACCAGGGGTGAGGGGGAGACCCAGTACTTC. This gives the protein CATRGEGETQYF. This chain uses TRBV6-5 with TRBJ2-5, with D possibly TRBD1 on 6 matching bases. Germline CDR1 reads MNHEY; CDR2 reads SVGAGI. V was clipped by 10 bases and J by 5 bases, with 14 bases between them. This CDR3 comprises 12 residues.

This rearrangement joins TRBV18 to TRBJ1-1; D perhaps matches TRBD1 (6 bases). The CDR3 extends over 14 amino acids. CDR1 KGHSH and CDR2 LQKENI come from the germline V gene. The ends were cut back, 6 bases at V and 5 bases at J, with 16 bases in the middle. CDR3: CASSLDRSWTEAFF. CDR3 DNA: TGTGCCAGCTCTCTTGACAGGAGTTGGACTGAAGCTTTCTTT.

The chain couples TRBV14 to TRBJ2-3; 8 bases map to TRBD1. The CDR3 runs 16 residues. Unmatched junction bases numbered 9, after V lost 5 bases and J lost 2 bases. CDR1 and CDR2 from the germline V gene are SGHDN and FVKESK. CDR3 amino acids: CASSYLRQGPTDTQYF. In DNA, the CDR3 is TGTGCCAGCAGCTATCTCCGACAGGGGCCCACAGATACGCAGTATTTT.

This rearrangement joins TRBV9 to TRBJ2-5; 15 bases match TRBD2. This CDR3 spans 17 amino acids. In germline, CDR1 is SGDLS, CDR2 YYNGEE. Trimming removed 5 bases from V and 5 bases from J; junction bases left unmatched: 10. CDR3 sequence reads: CASSDGLAGGAWETQYF. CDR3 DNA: TGTGCCAGCAGTGATGGACTAGCGGGGGGGGCTTGGGAGACCCAGTACTTC.

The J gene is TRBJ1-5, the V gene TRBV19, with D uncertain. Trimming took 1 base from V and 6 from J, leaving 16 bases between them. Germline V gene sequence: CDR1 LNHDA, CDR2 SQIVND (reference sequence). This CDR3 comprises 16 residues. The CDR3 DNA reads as TGTGCCAGTAGTATAGTCCTGGGCTCCCTTGGTCAGCCCCAGCATTTT. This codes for CASSIVLGSLGQPQHF.

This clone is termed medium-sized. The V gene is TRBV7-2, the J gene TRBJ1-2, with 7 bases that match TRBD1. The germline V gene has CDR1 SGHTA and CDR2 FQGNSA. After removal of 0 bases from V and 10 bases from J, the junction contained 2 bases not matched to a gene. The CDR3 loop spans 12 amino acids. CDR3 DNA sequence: TGTGCCAGCAGCTTAGCCAGGGGGGACTACACCTTC. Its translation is CASSLARGDYTF. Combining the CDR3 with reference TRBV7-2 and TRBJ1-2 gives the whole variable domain GAGVSQSPSNKVTEKGKDVELRCDPISGHTALYWYRQSLGQGLEFLIYFQGNSAPDKSGLPSDRFSAERTGGSVSTLTIQRTQQEDSAVYLCASSLARGDYTFGSGTRLTVV.

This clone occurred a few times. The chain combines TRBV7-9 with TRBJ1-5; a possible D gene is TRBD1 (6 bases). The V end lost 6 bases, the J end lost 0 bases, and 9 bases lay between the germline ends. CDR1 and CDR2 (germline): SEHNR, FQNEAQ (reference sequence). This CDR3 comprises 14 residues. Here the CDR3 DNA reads TGTGCCAGCAGTTTGGGACATAGCAATCAGCCCCAGCATTTT. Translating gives CASSLGHSNQPQHF.

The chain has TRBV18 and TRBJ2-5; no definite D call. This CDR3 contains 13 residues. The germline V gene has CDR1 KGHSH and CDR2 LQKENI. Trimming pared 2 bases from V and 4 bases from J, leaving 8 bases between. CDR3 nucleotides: TGTGCCAGCTCACCAGGTGTCGGAGAGACCCAGTACTTC. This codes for CASSPGVGETQYF.

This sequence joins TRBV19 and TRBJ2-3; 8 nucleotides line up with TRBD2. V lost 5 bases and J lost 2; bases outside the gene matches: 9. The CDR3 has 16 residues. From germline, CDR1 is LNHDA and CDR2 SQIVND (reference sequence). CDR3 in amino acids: CASSASQRGLTDTQYF. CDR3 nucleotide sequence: TGTGCCAGTAGTGCTTCTCAGCGGGGGCTCACAGATACGCAGTATTTT.

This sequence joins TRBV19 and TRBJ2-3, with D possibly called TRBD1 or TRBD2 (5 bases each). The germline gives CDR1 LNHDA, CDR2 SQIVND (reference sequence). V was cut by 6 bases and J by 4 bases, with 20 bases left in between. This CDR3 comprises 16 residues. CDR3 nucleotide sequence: TGTGCCAGTAGCAGTACCGGGACCTCACTGGCAGATACGCAGTATTTT. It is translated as CASSSTGTSLADTQYF. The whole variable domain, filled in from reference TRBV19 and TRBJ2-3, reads DGGITQSPKYLFRKEGQNVTLSCEQNLNHDAMYWYRQDPGQGLRLIYYSQIVNDFQKGDIAEGYSVSREKKESFPLTVTSAQKNPTAFYLCASSSTGTSLADTQYFGPGTRLTVL.

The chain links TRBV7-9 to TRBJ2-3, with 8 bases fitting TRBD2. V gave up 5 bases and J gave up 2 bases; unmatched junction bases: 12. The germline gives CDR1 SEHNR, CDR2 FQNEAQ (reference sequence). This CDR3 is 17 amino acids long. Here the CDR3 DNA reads TGTGCCAGCAGCCCAATTGGGTCTAGCGGGCCCACAGATACGCAGTATTTT. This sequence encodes CASSPIGSSGPTDTQYF.

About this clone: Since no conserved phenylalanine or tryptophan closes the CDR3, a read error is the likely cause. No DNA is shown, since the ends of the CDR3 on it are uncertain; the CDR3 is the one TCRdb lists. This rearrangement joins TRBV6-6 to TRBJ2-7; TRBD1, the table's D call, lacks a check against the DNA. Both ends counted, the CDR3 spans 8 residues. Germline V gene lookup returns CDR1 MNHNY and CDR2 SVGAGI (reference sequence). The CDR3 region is CASRPDRD.

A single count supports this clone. The CDR3 protein is CASLTGGLDTQYF. CDR3 in DNA: TGTGCCAGCCTGACAGGGGGCTTGGATACGCAGTATTTT. The chain employs TRBV21-1 and TRBJ2-3; TRBD1 is the table's D call, not checked against the DNA. TRBV21-1 is a pseudogene. This CDR3 spans 13 amino acids.

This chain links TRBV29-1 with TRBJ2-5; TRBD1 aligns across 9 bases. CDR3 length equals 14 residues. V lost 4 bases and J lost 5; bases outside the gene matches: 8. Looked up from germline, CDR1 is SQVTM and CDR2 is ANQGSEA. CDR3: CSVVPGQGWETQYF. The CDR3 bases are TGCAGCGTTGTCCCGGGACAGGGATGGGAGACCCAGTACTTC.

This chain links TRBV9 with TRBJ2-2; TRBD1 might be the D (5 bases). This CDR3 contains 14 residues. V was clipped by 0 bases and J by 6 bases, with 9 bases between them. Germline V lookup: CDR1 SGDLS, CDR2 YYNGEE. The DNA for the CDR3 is TGTGCCAGCAGCGTAGTCCAGGGCCCCGGGGAGCTGTTTTTT. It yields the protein CASSVVQGPGELFF.

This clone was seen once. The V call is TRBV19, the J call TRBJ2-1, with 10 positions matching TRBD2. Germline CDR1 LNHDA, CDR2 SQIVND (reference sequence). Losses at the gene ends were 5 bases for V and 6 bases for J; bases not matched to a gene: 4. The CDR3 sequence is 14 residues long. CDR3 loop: CASSVLAGRNEQFF. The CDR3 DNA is TGTGCCAGTAGTGTACTAGCGGGACGCAATGAGCAGTTCTTC.

In nucleotides, the CDR3 is TGTGCCAGCAGTCAAGGGACAGTTAGCAATCAGCCCCAGCATTTT. Translated: CASSQGTVSNQPQHF. The gene calls are TRBV6-1 and TRBJ1-5, with TRBD1 identical over 7 bases. The V gene's germline CDR1 is MNHNS and CDR2 SASEGT. The ends lost 5 bases at V and 0 bases at J; junction bases unmatched: 4. The CDR3 has 15 amino acids.

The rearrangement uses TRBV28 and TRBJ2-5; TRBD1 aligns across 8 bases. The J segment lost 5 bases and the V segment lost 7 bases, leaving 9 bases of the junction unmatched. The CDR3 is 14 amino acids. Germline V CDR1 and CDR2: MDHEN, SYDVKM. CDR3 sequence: CASNLQGASETQYF. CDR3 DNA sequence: TGTGCCAGCAACCTCCAGGGGGCTTCGGAGACCCAGTACTTC.

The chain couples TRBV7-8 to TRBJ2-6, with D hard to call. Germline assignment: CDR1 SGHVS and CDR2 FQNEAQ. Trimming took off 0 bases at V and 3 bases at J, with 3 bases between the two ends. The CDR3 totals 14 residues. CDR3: CASSLAGGANVLTF. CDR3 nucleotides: TGTGCCAGCAGCTTAGCTGGTGGGGCCAACGTCCTGACTTTC.

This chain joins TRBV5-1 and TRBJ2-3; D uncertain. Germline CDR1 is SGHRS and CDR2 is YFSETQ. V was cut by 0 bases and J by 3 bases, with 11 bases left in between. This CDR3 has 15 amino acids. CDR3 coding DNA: TGCGCCAGCAGCTTGGCCAGCAATCCAACAGATACGCAGTATTTT. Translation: CASSLASNPTDTQYF.

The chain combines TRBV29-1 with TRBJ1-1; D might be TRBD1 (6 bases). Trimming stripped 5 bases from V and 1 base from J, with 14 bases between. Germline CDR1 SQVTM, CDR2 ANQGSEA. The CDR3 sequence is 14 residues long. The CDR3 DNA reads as TGCAGCGTTCTGAGAGGGGGGGGGAACACTGAAGCTTTCTTT. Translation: CSVLRGGGNTEAFF.

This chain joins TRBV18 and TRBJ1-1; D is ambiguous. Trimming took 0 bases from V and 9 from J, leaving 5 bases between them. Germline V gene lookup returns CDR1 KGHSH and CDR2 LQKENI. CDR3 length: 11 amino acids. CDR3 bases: TGTGCCAGCTCACCACCGGGTAAAGCTTTCTTT. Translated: CASSPPGKAFF.

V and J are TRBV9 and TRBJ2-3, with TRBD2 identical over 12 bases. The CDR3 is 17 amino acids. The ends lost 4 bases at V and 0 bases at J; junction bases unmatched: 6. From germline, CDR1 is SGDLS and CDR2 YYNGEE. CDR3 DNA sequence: TGTGCCAGCAGCCGAGGACTAGCGGGGATAAGCACAGATACGCAGTATTTT. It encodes CASSRGLAGISTDTQYF.